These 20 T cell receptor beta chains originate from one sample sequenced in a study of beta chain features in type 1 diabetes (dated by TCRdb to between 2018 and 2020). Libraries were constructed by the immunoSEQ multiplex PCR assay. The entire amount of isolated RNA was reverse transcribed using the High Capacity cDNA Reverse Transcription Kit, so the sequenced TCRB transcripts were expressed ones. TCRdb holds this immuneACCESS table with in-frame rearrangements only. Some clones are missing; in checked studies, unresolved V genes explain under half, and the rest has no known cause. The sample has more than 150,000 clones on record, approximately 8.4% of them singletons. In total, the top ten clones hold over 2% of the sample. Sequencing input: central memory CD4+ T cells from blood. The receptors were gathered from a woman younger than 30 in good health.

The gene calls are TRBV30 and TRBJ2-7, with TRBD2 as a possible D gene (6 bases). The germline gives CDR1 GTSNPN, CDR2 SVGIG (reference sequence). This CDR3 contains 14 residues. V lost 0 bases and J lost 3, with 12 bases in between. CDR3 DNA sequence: TGTGCCTGGAGTGTAGGAGGGTCTATCTACGAGCAGTACTTC. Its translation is CAWSVGGSIYEQYF. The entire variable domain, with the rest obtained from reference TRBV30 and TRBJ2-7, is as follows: SQTIHQWPATLVQPVGSPLSLECTVEGTSNPNLYWYRQAAGRGLQLLFYSVGIGQISSEVPQNLSASRPQDRQFILSSKKLLLSDSGFYLCAWSVGGSIYEQYFGPGTRLTVT.

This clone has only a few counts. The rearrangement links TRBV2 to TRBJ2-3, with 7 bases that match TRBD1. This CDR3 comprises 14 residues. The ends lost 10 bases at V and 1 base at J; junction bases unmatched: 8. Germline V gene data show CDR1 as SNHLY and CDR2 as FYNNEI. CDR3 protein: CAILRDRGTDTQYF. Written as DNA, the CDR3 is TGTGCCATTCTCCGGGACAGAGGCACAGATACGCAGTATTTT.

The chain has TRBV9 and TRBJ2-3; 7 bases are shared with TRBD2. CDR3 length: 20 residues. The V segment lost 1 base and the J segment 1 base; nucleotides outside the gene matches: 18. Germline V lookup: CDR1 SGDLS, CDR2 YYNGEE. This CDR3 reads CASSVSYTWAGRERTDTQYF. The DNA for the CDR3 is TGTGCCAGCAGCGTAAGCTATACGTGGGCAGGGCGGGAGCGCACAGATACGCAGTATTTT.

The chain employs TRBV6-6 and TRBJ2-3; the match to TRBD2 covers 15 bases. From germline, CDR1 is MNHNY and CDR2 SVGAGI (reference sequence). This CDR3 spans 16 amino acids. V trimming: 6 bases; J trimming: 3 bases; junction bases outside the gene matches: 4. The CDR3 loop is CASSRTSGRGTDTQYF. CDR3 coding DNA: TGTGCCAGCAGCCGGACTAGCGGGAGGGGGACAGATACGCAGTATTTT.

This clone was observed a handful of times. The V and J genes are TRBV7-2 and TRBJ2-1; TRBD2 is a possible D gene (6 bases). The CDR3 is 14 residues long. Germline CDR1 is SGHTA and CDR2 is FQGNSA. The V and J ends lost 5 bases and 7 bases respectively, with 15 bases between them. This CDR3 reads CASSLRDGGNEQFF. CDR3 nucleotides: TGTGCCAGCAGCCTACGGGACGGAGGGAATGAGCAGTTCTTC.

The CDR3 spells CASSLTGPRAIDEQFF. In DNA form, the CDR3 reads TGTGCCAGCAGCTTAACTGGGCCGAGAGCCATCGATGAGCAGTTCTTC. V is TRBV7-3 and J is TRBJ2-1; D gene uncertain. CDR1 and CDR2 from the germline V gene are SGHTA and FQGTGA. The CDR3 contains 16 residues. V was shortened by 0 bases and J by 8 bases, with 17 bases between the two germline ends.

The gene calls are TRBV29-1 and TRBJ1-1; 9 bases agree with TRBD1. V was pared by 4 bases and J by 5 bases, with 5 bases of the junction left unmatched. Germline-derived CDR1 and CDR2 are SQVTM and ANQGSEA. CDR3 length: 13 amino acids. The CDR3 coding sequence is TGCAGCGTTGCGTGGACAGGGGAGACTGAAGCTTTCTTT. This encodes CSVAWTGETEAFF.

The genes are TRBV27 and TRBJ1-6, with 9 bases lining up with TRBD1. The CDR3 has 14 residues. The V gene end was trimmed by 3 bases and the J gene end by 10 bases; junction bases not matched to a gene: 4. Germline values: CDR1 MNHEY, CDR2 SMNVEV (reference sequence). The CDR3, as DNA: TGTGCCAGCAGTTTCGGACAGGGGACATCACCCCTCCACTTT. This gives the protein CASSFGQGTSPLHF.

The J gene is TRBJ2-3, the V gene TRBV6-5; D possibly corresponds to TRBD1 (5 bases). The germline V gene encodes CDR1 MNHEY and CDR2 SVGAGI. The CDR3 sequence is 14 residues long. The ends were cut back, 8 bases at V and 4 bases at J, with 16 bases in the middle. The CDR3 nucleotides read TGTGCCAGCGTGAACACAGGTGCGGCAGATACGCAGTATTTT. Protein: CASVNTGAADTQYF.

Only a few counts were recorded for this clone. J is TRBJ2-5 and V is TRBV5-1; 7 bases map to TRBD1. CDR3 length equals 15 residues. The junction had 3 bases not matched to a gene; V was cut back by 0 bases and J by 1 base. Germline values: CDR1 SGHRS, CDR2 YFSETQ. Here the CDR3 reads CASSLGDRPQETQYF. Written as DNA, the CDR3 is TGCGCCAGCAGCTTGGGGGACAGACCCCAAGAGACCCAGTACTTC.

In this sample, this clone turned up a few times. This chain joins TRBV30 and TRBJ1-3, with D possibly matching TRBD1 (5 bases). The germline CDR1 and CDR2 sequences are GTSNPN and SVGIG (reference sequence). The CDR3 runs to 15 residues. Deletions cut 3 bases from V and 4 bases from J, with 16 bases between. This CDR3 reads CAWSSKRGLGNTIYF. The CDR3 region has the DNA TGTGCCTGGAGCTCTAAAAGGGGCCTCGGAAACACCATATATTTT.

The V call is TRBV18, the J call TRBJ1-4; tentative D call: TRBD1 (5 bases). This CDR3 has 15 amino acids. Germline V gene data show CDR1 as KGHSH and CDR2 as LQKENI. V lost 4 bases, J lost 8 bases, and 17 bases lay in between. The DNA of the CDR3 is TGTGCCAGCTCACTTGGATCGTCAGGGAGGGAAAAACTGTTTTTT. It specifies CASSLGSSGREKLFF.

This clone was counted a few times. The CDR3, as DNA: TGTGCCAGCAGTGAAAGGGGCGGCTACACCTTC. It is translated as CASSERGGYTF. This rearrangement joins TRBV2 to TRBJ1-2, with a tentative D call TRBD1 (5 bases). There are 11 residues in the CDR3. Germline CDR1 is SNHLY and CDR2 is FYNNEI. V was shortened by 2 bases and J by 8 bases, with 6 bases between the two germline ends.

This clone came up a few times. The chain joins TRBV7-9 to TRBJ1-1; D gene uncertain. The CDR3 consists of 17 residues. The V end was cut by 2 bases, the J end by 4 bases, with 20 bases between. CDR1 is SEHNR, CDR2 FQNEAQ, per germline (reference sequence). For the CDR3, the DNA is TGTGCCAGCAGCTTAAGTTCCGGTACAGCCGTGGCCACTGAAGCTTTCTTT. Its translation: CASSLSSGTAVATEAFF.

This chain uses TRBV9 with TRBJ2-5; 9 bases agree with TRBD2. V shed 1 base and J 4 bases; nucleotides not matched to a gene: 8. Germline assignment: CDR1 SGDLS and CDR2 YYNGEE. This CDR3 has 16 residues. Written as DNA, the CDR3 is TGTGCCAGCAGCGTATCGGCGGGGGGGACGGGAGAGACCCAGTACTTC. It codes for CASSVSAGGTGETQYF.

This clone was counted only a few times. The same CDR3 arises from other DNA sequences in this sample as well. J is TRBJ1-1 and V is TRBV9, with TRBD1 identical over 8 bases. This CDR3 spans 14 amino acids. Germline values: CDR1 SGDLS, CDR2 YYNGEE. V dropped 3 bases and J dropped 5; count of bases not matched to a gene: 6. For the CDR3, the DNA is TGTGCCAGCAGCGCTACAGGGGGAAATACTGAAGCTTTCTTT. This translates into CASSATGGNTEAFF. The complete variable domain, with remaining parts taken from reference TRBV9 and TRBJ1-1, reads DSGVTQTPKHLITATGQRVTLRCSPRSGDLSVYWYQQSLDQGLQFLIQYYNGEERAKGNILERFSAQQFPDLHSELNLSSLELGDSALYFCASSATGGNTEAFFGQGTRLTVV.

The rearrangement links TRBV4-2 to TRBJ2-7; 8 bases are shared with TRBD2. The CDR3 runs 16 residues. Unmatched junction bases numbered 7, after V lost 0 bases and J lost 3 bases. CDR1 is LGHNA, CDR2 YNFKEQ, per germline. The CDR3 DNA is TGTGCCAGCAGCCAAGATCGGGTAGCGGGGAACTACGAGCAGTACTTC. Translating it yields CASSQDRVAGNYEQYF.

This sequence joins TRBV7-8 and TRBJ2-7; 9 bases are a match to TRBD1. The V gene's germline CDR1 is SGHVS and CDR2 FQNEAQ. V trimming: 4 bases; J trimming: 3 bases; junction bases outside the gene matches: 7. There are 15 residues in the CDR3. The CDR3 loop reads CASSSSGQGSYEQYF. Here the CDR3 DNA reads TGTGCCAGCAGCTCCTCGGGACAGGGAAGCTACGAGCAGTACTTC.

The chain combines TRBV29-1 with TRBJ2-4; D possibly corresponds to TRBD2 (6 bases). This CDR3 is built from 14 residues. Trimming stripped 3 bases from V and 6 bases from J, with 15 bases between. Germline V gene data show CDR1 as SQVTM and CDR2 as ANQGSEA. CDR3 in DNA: TGCAGCGTTGATCCCGGGCGGGGTGTAAACATTCAGTACTTC. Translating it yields CSVDPGRGVNIQYF.

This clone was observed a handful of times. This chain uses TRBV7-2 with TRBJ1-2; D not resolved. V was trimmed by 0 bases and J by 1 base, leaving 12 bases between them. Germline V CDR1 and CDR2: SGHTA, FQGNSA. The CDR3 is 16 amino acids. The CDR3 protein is CASSLAASLYNYGYTF. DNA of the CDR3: TGTGCCAGCAGCTTAGCAGCCTCCCTCTATAACTATGGCTACACCTTC.